Each of the 24 T cell receptor beta chains below was sequenced from the same sample in a study of cytomegalovirus exposure and HLA in healthy donors. Method: immunoSEQ multiplex PCR; TCRdb's copy keeps in-frame clones and lacks some. The table lists about 250,000 clones, about 90% of them singletons. Material for sequencing was PBMCs. The receptors shown here come from a young man in good health and CMV-seropositive.

This clone turned up a few times. The gene calls are TRBV30 and TRBJ2-7; D call uncertain. V was cut by 0 bases and J by 2 bases, with 8 bases left in between. Germline V lookup: CDR1 GTSNPN, CDR2 SVGIG (reference sequence). The CDR3 spans 13 residues. The CDR3 spells CAWSVGGPYEQYF. As DNA, the CDR3 is TGTGCCTGGAGTGTCGGCGGACCCTACGAGCAGTACTTC.

The chain couples TRBV5-4 to TRBJ2-5; the D gene is possibly TRBD2 (6 bases). Germline assignment: CDR1 SGHNT and CDR2 YYREEE (reference sequence). Trimming shortened V by 3 bases and J by 2 bases, and 14 bases separated the two germline ends. This CDR3 is 15 amino acids long. The DNA of the CDR3 is TGTGCCAGCAGCTCGCGGAGGGACCTACAAGAGACCCAGTACTTC. Translating gives CASSSRRDLQETQYF.

The rearrangement uses TRBV30 and TRBJ1-3; TRBD1 matches 8 bases. The length of the CDR3 is 13 residues. From germline, CDR1 is GTSNPN and CDR2 SVGIG (reference sequence). V dropped 8 bases and J dropped 5; count of bases not matched to a gene: 8. CDR3 DNA: TGTGCCGTGGGACAGGTCGACAGAAACACCATATATTTT. Translating gives CAVGQVDRNTIYF.

The chain carries TRBV18 and TRBJ2-7; no firm D call. Germline CDR1 and CDR2: KGHSH and LQKENI. The CDR3 runs to 14 residues. Trimming removed 3 bases from V and 2 bases from J, with 11 bases in between. CDR3 region: CASSPVREAYEQYF. The CDR3 DNA sequence: TGTGCCAGCTCACCGGTTCGCGAGGCCTACGAGCAGTACTTC.

The chain recombines TRBV15 with TRBJ1-5; D is unclear. V was shortened by 4 bases and J by 0 bases, with 10 bases between the two germline ends. The CDR3 covers 15 residues. Germline CDR1 LNHNV, CDR2 YYDKDF (reference sequence). The CDR3 reads CATSTTPYSNQPQHF. The CDR3 bases are TGTGCCACCAGCACTACGCCGTATAGCAATCAGCCCCAGCATTTT.

V usage is TRBV7-6 and J usage is TRBJ2-7; the D call may be TRBD1 or TRBD2 (7 bases each). Trimming removed 3 bases from V and 5 bases from J, with 11 bases in between. The CDR3 is 13 residues long. Germline CDR1 reads SGHVS; CDR2 reads FNYEAQ. The CDR3 reads CASSLAGGDEQYF. DNA of the CDR3: TGTGCCAGCAGCTTGGCAGGGGGGGACGAGCAGTACTTC.

This clone was found once. This chain uses TRBV11-2 with TRBJ2-2; D perhaps matches TRBD1 (5 bases). Germline assignment: CDR1 SGHAT and CDR2 FQNNGV. There are 16 residues in the CDR3. The germline V and J ends were trimmed by 2 bases and 6 bases, with 16 bases remaining between them. CDR3 bases: TGTGCCAGCAGCTTAATCTCGACAGCTAACGCCGGGGAGCTGTTTTTT. Its translation: CASSLISTANAGELFF. Combining the CDR3 with reference TRBV11-2 and TRBJ2-2 gives the whole variable domain EAGVAQSPRYKIIEKRQSVAFWCNPISGHATLYWYQQILGQGPKLLIQFQNNGVVDDSQLPKDRFSAERLKGVDSTLKIQPAKLEDSAVYLCASSLISTANAGELFFGEGSRLTVL.

This chain links TRBV5-1 with TRBJ2-2; TRBD2 matches 12 bases. The length of the CDR3 is 17 residues. With 2 bases clipped from V and 6 bases from J, the junction kept 8 bases outside the gene matches. CDR1 is SGHRS and CDR2 is YFSETQ in the germline V gene. Written as DNA, the CDR3 is TGCGCCAGCAGCTTCCTCGGTCTAGCGGGAGGGCCCGGGGAGCTGTTTTTT. Amino acid sequence: CASSFLGLAGGPGELFF.

This rearrangement joins TRBV14 to TRBJ2-1; D perhaps matches TRBD2 (5 bases). CDR1 SGHDN and CDR2 FVKESK come from the germline V gene. Trimming removed 4 bases from V and 9 bases from J, with 13 bases in between. The CDR3 covers 13 residues. CDR3 DNA sequence: TGTGCCAGCAGCCGCGAGGACTCTACTGAGCAGTTCTTC. It specifies CASSREDSTEQFF.

This clone has more than one count but fewer than ten. V is TRBV15 and J is TRBJ1-2; TRBD1 agrees at 7 bases. CDR3 length equals 13 residues. Germline V lookup: CDR1 LNHNV, CDR2 YYDKDF (reference sequence). V lost 5 bases to trimming and J lost 6 bases; unmatched junction nucleotides: 6. The DNA of the CDR3 is TGTGCCACCAGCCAAACAGGGGAAGATGGCTACACCTTC. It specifies CATSQTGEDGYTF. Full variable domain (missing parts from reference TRBV15 and TRBJ1-2): DAMVIQNPRYQVTQFGKPVTLSCSQTLNHNVMYWYQQKSSQAPKLLFHYYDKDFNNEADTPDNFQSRRPNTSFCFLDIRSPGLGDTAMYLCATSQTGEDGYTFGSGTRLTVV.

The rearrangement links TRBV6-5 to TRBJ2-1; 13 bases align to TRBD2. CDR3 length equals 15 residues. Trimming took 5 bases from V and 10 from J; bases not matched to a gene: 8. CDR1 is MNHEY, CDR2 SVGAGI, per germline. CDR3 residues: CASSKPGLAGSEQFF. CDR3 DNA: TGTGCCAGCAGTAAACCGGGACTAGCGGGAAGCGAGCAGTTCTTC.

The V gene is TRBV27, the J gene TRBJ1-5; TRBD1 matches 7 bases. Trimming cost V 10 bases and J 4 bases; bases outside gene matches: 4. Germline CDR1 MNHEY, CDR2 SMNVEV (reference sequence). This CDR3 contains 12 residues. Here the CDR3 reads CANPGGNQPQHF. The DNA of the CDR3 is TGTGCCAACCCAGGGGGGAATCAGCCCCAGCATTTT.

The CDR3 bases are TGTGCCAGCAGCGGACTAGCTGGGGCAGATACGCAGTATTTT. Protein: CASSGLAGADTQYF. The chain is built from TRBV7-8 and TRBJ2-3, with 8 bases fitting TRBD2. There are 14 residues in the CDR3. Trimming took 5 bases from V and 4 from J; bases not matched to a gene: 5. Germline lookup yields CDR1 SGHVS and CDR2 FQNEAQ.

The gene calls are TRBV2 and TRBJ1-3; D is ambiguous. The germline V gene encodes CDR1 SNHLY and CDR2 FYNNEI. The CDR3 loop spans 16 amino acids. The V and J ends lost 7 bases and 0 bases respectively, with 16 bases between them. The CDR3 sequence is CASTLGRILSGNTIYF. CDR3 coding DNA: TGTGCCAGCACGTTAGGACGGATCCTCTCTGGAAACACCATATATTTT. The variable domain in full, with the rest retrieved from reference TRBV2 and TRBJ1-3, is EPEVTQTPSHQVTQMGQEVILRCVPISNHLYFYWYRQILGQKVEFLVSFYNNEISEKSEIFDDQFSVERPDGSNFTLKIRSTKLEDSAMYFCASTLGRILSGNTIYFGEGSWLTVV.

With regard to this clone: Other DNA sequences in this specimen translate into the identical CDR3. V and J are TRBV13 and TRBJ1-1, with D maybe TRBD1 (6 bases). The CDR3 totals 13 residues. The V end was cut by 5 bases, the J end by 2 bases, with 9 bases between. Germline CDR1 PRHDT, CDR2 FYEKMQ (reference sequence). CDR3 protein: CASSLTGNTEAFF. The CDR3 DNA reads as TGTGCCAGCAGCCTGACAGGAAACACTGAAGCTTTCTTT.

The V call is TRBV6-5, the J call TRBJ1-1; the match to TRBD1 covers 8 bases. Losses at the gene ends were 2 bases for V and 5 bases for J; bases not matched to a gene: 7. This CDR3 has 15 amino acids. The V gene's germline CDR1 is MNHEY and CDR2 SVGAGI. The CDR3 nucleotides read TGTGCCAGCAGTTACAGGACAGGGCGGAAGACTGAAGCTTTCTTT. This codes for CASSYRTGRKTEAFF.

The chain couples TRBV6-5 to TRBJ1-1; 8 positions match TRBD1. Unmatched junction bases numbered 3, after V lost 2 bases and J lost 4 bases. This CDR3 has 14 amino acids. Germline V gene data show CDR1 as MNHEY and CDR2 as SVGAGI. This chain's CDR3 is CASSYTGGSTEAFF. DNA for the CDR3: TGTGCCAGCAGTTACACAGGGGGGAGCACTGAAGCTTTCTTT.

The chain is built from TRBV11-2 and TRBJ2-7; D gene ambiguous. V dropped 4 bases and J dropped 5 bases, with 18 bases sitting between them. Germline CDR1 and CDR2: SGHAT and FQNNGV. The CDR3 length is 15 residues. In DNA form, the CDR3 reads TGTGCCAGCAGCTACACCCCCGAATGGAGCAACGAGCAGTACTTC. Protein sequence: CASSYTPEWSNEQYF.

The chain uses TRBV19 and TRBJ2-2; D is possibly TRBD1 (5 bases). This CDR3 spans 17 amino acids. V was pared by 1 base and J by 2 bases, with 14 bases between. Germline loops: CDR1 LNHDA, CDR2 SQIVND (reference sequence). The CDR3 is CASSIGIRVTNTGELFF. The CDR3 DNA reads TGTGCCAGTAGTATAGGCATCAGGGTAACAAACACCGGGGAGCTGTTTTTT.

This chain uses TRBV6-1 with TRBJ1-3, with 8 positions matching TRBD1. V shed 2 bases, J shed 0 bases, and the junction held 9 bases outside the gene matches. The V gene's germline CDR1 is MNHNS and CDR2 SASEGT. This CDR3 is built from 18 residues. CDR3 sequence (DNA): TGTGCCAGCAGTGAACCACCTCGGACAGGGAGCTCTGGAAACACCATATATTTT. It specifies CASSEPPRTGSSGNTIYF.

Turning to this clone: Other DNA sequences in this specimen translate into the identical CDR3. The chain recombines TRBV5-4 with TRBJ2-3; TRBD1 matches at 9 bases. CDR1 SGHNT and CDR2 YYREEE come from the germline V gene (reference sequence). The CDR3 has 15 residues. J lost 3 bases, V lost 1 base, and 3 bases had no gene match. CDR3 in amino acids: CASSLSGQGTDTQYF. In DNA form, the CDR3 reads TGTGCCAGCAGCTTGTCGGGACAGGGTACAGATACGCAGTATTTT. The complete variable domain, with remaining parts taken from reference TRBV5-4 and TRBJ2-3, reads ETGVTQSPTHLIKTRGQQVTLRCSSQSGHNTVSWYQQALGQGPQFIFQYYREEENGRGNFPPRFSGLQFPNYSSELNVNALELDDSALYLCASSLSGQGTDTQYFGPGTRLTVL.

The rearrangement joins TRBV7-9 to TRBJ1-2, with 8 nucleotides matching TRBD1. The CDR3 totals 16 residues. Germline CDR1 SEHNR, CDR2 FQNEAQ (reference sequence). V lost 5 bases to trimming and J lost 1 base; unmatched junction nucleotides: 9. The CDR3 DNA sequence: TGTGCCAGCAGCCAAGGGACAGGTCTTCTTAACTATGGCTACACCTTC. Translated, it gives CASSQGTGLLNYGYTF.

The chain links TRBV20-1 to TRBJ2-5; D uncertain. The CDR3 length is 10 residues. CDR1 DFQATT and CDR2 SNEGSKA come from the germline V gene (reference sequence). Trimming took off 2 bases at V and 5 bases at J, with 3 bases between the two ends. CDR3 protein: CSARLETQYF. The CDR3 DNA reads TGCAGTGCTAGACTGGAGACCCAGTACTTC.

This chain uses TRBV29-1 with TRBJ1-2; D remains ambiguous. The CDR3 has 14 residues. Per the germline V gene, CDR1 is SQVTM and CDR2 is ANQGSEA. Trimming stripped 1 base from V and 1 base from J, with 10 bases between. CDR3 bases: TGCAGCGTTGAAGGTGGAAATTTTAACTATGGCTACACCTTC. This codes for CSVEGGNFNYGYTF. The full variable domain, completed using reference TRBV29-1 and TRBJ1-2, is SAVISQKPSRDICQRGTSLTIQCQVDSQVTMMFWYRQQPGQSLTLIATANQGSEATYESGFVIDKFPISRPNLTFSTLTVSNMSPEDSSIYLCSVEGGNFNYGYTFGSGTRLTVV.